These T cell receptor beta chains were read from a single sample in a study of T cells expressing NK-cell markers. TCRdb re-called the 5' RACE reads and shows each CDR3 protein once, DNA omitted. The listing contains 350,000 to 450,000 distinct CDR3 sequences. The specimen sequenced was blood T cells: a sorted CD56 or NKG2C T cell subset, CD4+ or CD8+ T cells, or bulk PBMC T cells (not recorded which). The receptors here all came from a man aged 18 to 69 in good health. CDR3s include the opening cysteine and the closing phenylalanine or tryptophan.

j_gene	v_gene	CDR3aa
TRBJ2-1	TRBV24-1	CATSAAGGPNEQFF
TRBJ1-1	TRBV7-9	CASSLTGVLNTEAFF
TRBJ2-1	TRBV7-2	CASSVRTSQNEQFF
TRBJ2-1	TRBV27	CASSSRGISTNEQFF
TRBJ1-5	TRBV6-1	CASRKGSFGNQPQHF
TRBJ2-3	TRBV6-4	CASSVQRGAMDTQYF
TRBJ1-1	TRBV2	CASRDRERTEAFF
TRBJ1-1	TRBV7-6	CASSLRDRGGTEAFF
TRBJ2-3	TRBV7-6	CASSLRAGTSTDTQYF
TRBJ2-1	TRBV7-2	CASSLERARGEQFF